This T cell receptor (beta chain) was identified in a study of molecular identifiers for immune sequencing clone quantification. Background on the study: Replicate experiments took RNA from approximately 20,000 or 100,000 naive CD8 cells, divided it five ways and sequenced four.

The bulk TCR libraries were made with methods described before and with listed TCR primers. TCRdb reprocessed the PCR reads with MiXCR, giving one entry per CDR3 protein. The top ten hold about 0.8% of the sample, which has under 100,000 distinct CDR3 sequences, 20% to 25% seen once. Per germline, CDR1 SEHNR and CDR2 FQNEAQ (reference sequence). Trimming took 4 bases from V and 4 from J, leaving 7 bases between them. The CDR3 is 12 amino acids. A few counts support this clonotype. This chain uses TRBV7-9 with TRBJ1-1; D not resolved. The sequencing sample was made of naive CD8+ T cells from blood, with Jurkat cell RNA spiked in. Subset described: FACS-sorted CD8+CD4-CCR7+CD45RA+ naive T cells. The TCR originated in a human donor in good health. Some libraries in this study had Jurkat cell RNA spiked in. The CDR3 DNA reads TGTGCCAGCAGCTCTATGAGCACTGAAGCTTTCTTT. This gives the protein CASSSMSTEAFF. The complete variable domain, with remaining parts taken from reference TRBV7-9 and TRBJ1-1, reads DTGVSQNPRHKITKRGQNVTFRCDPISEHNRLYWYRQTLGQGPEFLTYFQNEAQLEKSRLLSDRFSAERPKGSFSTLEIQRTEQGDSAMYLCASSSMSTEAFFGQGTRLTVV.